This TCR beta chain derives from a study of prognosis after radiotherapy for stage I lung cancer. Study-wide background: From early 2018 through January 2019, patients with stage I non-small cell lung cancer were enrolled.

Two-round multiplex PCR on genomic DNA was the method by which TCR beta CDR3 was amplified. Amplification during the initial PCR round employed primers specific to each TRBV and TRBJ gene. From the multiplex PCR reads, TCRdb called clonotypes with MiXCR, one entry per CDR3 protein. The sample contains over 30,000 distinct CDR3 sequences, approximately 25% of which appear only once. This clonotype was counted many times. CDR3 length: 16 residues. CDR1 KGHSH and CDR2 LQKENI come from the germline V gene. Trimming cost V 3 bases and J 6 bases; bases outside gene matches: 10. V and J are TRBV18 and TRBJ2-1; TRBD1 matches at 8 bases. The clonotype was recovered from a donor aged 50 or older with non-small cell lung cancer. This specimen consisted of PBMCs, obtained before or after stereotactic body radiation therapy (not recorded which). The CDR3 is CASSPSGGEIGNEQFF. CDR3 bases: TGTGCCAGCTCACCTTCAGGGGGCGAGATTGGCAATGAGCAGTTCTTC.